The next 2 T cell receptor beta chains were all read from a single sample in a study of beta chain features in type 1 diabetes. As every portion of the isolated RNA was reverse transcribed, the sequencing read expressed TCRB transcripts. The repertoire was sequenced with immunoSEQ multiplex PCR; TCRdb's copy has only in-frame clones and lacks some. This table has a few hundred thousand clones, about 32% appearing once. Sample: naive CD4+ T cells from blood. These receptors were obtained from a young man in good health.

The CDR3 coding sequence is TGCAGCGTGAGCGAGGACGACCAAGAGACCCAGTACTTC. It is translated as CSVSEDDQETQYF. The chain couples TRBV29-1 to TRBJ2-5; D is unresolved. The CDR3 has 13 residues. V lost 6 bases to trimming and J lost 0 bases, with 11 bases between them. CDR1 and CDR2 from the germline V gene are SQVTM and ANQGSEA.

J is TRBJ1-5 and V is TRBV30; D might be TRBD1 (6 bases). The germline V gene has CDR1 GTSNPN and CDR2 SVGIG (reference sequence). This CDR3 region has 14 residues. V was pared by 4 bases and J by 2 bases, with 12 bases between. CDR3 protein: CAWTKRGGNQPQHF. The CDR3 coding sequence is TGTGCCTGGACAAAGAGGGGGGGCAATCAGCCCCAGCATTTT.